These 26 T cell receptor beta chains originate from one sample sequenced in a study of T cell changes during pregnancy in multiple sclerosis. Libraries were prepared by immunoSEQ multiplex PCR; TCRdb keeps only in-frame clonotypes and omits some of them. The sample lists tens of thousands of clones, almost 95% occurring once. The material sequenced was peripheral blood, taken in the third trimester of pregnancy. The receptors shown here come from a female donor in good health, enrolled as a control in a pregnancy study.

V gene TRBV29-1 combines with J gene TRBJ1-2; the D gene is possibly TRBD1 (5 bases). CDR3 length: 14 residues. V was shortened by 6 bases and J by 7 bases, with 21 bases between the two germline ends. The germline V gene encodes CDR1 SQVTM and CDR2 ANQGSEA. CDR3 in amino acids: CSVMNQGWASGYTF. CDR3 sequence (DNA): TGCAGCGTAATGAACCAGGGCTGGGCGTCTGGCTACACCTTC.

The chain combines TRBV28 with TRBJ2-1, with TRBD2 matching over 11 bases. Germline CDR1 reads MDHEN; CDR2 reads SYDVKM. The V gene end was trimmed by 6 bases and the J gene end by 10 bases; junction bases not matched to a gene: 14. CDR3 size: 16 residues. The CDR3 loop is CASRTISGREVEEQFF. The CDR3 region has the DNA TGTGCCAGCAGAACTATTAGCGGGAGGGAGGTAGAGGAGCAGTTCTTC.

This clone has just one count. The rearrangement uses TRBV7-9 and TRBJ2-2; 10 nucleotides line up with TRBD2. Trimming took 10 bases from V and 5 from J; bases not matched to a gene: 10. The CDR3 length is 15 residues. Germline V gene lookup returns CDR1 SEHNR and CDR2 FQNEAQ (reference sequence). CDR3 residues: CANSSGSGGTGELFF. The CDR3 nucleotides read TGTGCCAACTCTAGCGGGAGTGGTGGGACCGGGGAGCTGTTTTTT.

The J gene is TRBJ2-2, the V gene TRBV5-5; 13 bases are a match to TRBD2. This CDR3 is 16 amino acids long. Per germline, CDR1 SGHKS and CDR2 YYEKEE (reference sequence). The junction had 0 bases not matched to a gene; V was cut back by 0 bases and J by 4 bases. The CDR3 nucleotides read TGTGCCAGCAGCTTGGGGACTAGCGGGGGCACCGGGGAGCTGTTTTTT. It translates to CASSLGTSGGTGELFF.

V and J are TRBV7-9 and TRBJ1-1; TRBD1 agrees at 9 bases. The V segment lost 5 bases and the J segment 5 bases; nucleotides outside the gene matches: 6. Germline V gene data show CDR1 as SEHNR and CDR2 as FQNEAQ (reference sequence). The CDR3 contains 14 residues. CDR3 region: CASSPGQGVTEAFF. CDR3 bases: TGTGCCAGCAGCCCGGGACAGGGAGTTACTGAAGCTTTCTTT.

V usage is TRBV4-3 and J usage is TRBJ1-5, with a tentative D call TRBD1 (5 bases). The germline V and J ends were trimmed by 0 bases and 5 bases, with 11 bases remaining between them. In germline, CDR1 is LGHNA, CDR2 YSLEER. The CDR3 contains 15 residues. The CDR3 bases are TGCGCCAGCAGCCAAGAAGGCGGGGGAGATCAGCCCCAGCATTTT. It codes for CASSQEGGGDQPQHF.

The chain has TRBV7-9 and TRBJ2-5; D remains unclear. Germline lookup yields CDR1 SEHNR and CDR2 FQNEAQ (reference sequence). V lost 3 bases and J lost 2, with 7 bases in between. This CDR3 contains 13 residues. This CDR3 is CASSLENQETQYF. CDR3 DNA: TGTGCCAGCAGCTTGGAGAATCAAGAGACCCAGTACTTC.

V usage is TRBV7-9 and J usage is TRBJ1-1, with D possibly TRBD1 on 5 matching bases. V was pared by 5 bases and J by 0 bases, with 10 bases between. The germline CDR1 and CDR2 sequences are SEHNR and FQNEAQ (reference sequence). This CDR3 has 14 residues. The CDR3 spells CASSPTAMNTEAFF. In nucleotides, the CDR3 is TGTGCCAGCAGCCCGACAGCGATGAACACTGAAGCTTTCTTT.

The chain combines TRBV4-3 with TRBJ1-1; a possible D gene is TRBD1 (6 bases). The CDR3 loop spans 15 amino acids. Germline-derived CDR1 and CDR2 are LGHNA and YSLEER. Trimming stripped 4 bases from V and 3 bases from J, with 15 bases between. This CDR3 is CASSRQALGDTEAFF. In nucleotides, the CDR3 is TGCGCCAGCAGCCGACAGGCTTTAGGCGACACTGAAGCTTTCTTT.

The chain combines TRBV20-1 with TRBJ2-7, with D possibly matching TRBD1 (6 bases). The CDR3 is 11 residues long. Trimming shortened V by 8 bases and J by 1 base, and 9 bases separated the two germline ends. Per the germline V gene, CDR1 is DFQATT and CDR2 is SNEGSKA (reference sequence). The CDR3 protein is CSTRGSYEQYF. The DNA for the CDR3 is TGCAGTACCAGGGGATCCTACGAGCAGTACTTC.

In nucleotides, the CDR3 is TGCAGCGGGGAGGGCAGGTTGAACACTGAAGCTTTCTTT. This sequence encodes CSGEGRLNTEAFF. This chain uses TRBV29-1 with TRBJ1-1; D not resolved. V shed 7 bases and J shed 0 bases, with 12 bases lying between them. The length of the CDR3 is 13 residues. Germline CDR1 SQVTM, CDR2 ANQGSEA.

CDR3 sequence: CASSLEPDRVINEQYF. In DNA form, the CDR3 reads TGTGCCAGCAGCTTAGAGCCGGACAGGGTCATCAACGAGCAGTACTTC. V gene TRBV7-8 combines with J gene TRBJ2-7, with 8 bases fitting TRBD1. The trim removed 1 base at V and 5 bases at J, leaving 10 bases unmatched. Per the germline V gene, CDR1 is SGHVS and CDR2 is FQNEAQ. The CDR3 runs to 16 residues.

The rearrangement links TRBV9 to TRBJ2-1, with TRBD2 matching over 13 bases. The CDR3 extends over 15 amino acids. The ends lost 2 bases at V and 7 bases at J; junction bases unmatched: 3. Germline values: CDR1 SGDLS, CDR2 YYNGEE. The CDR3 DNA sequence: TGTGCCAGCAGCGTTGGACTAGCGGGAGAGAATGAGCAGTTCTTC. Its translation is CASSVGLAGENEQFF.

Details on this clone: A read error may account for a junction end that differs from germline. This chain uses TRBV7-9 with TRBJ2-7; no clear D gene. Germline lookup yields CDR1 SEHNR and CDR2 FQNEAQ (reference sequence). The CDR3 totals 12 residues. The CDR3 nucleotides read TGTGCCAGCAGCGTAGCCGGGTACGAGCAGTACTTC. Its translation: CASSVAGYEQYF.

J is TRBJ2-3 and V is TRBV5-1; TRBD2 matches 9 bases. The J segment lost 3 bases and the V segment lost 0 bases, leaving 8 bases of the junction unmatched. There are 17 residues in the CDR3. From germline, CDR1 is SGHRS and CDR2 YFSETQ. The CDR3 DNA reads TGCGCCAGCAGCTTGGCCTCGGCGGGAGGGACTACAGATACGCAGTATTTT. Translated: CASSLASAGGTTDTQYF. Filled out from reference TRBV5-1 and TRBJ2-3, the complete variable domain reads KAGVTQTPRYLIKTRGQQVTLSCSPISGHRSVSWYQQTPGQGLQFLFEYFSETQRNKGNFPGRFSGRQFSNSRSEMNVSTLELGDSALYLCASSLASAGGTTDTQYFGPGTRLTVL.

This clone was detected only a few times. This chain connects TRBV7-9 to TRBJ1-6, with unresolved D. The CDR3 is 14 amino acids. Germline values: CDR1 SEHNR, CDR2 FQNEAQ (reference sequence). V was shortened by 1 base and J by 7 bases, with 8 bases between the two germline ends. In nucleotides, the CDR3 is TGTGCCAGCAGCTTAGTGGGAGGCAATTCACCCCTCCACTTT. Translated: CASSLVGGNSPLHF.

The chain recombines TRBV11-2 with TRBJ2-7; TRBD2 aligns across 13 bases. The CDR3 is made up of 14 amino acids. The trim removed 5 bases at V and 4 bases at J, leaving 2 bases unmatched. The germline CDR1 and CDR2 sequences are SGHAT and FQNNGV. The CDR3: CASSRTSGSYEQYF. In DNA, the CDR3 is TGTGCCAGCAGCCGGACTAGCGGGAGTTACGAGCAGTACTTC. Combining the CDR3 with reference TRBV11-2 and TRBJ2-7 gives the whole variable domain EAGVAQSPRYKIIEKRQSVAFWCNPISGHATLYWYQQILGQGPKLLIQFQNNGVVDDSQLPKDRFSAERLKGVDSTLKIQPAKLEDSAVYLCASSRTSGSYEQYFGPGTRLTVT.

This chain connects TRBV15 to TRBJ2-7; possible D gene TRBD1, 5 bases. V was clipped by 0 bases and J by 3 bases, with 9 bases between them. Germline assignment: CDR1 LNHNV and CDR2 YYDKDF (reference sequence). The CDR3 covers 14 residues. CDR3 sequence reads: CATSRDPQGYEQYF. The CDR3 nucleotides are TGTGCCACCAGCAGAGACCCCCAGGGCTACGAGCAGTACTTC.

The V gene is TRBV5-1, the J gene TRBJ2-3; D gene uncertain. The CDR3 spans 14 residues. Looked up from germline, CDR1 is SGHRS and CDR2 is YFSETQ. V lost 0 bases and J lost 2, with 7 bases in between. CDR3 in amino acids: CASSLAVITDTQYF. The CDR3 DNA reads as TGCGCCAGCAGCTTGGCGGTGATCACAGATACGCAGTATTTT.

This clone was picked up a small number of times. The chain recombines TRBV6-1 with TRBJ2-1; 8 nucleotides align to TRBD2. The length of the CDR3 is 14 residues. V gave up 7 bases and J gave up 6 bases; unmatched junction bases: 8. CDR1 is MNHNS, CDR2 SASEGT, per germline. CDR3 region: CASMRKAGGNEQFF. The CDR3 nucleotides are TGTGCCAGCATGAGGAAGGCGGGGGGCAATGAGCAGTTCTTC.

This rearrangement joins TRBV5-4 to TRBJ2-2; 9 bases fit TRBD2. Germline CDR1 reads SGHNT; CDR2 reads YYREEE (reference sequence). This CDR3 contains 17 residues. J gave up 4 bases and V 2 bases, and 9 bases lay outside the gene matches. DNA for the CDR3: TGTGCCAGCAGCTTTGGCGGGGGGGCCGTCGGCACCGGGGAGCTGTTTTTT. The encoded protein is CASSFGGGAVGTGELFF.

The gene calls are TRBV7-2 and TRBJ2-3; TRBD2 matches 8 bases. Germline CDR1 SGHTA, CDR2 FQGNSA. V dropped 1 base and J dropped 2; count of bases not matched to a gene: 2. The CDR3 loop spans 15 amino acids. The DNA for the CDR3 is TGTGCCAGCAGCTTAGTAGCGGGAACCACAGATACGCAGTATTTT. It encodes CASSLVAGTTDTQYF.

DNA for the CDR3: TGTGCCAGTAAGAGGGAAAGGAGCTCCTACGAGCAGTACTTC. Encoded protein: CASKRERSSYEQYF. This chain uses TRBV19 with TRBJ2-7; possibly TRBD2 for D (5 bases). CDR1 LNHDA and CDR2 SQIVND come from the germline V gene (reference sequence). This CDR3 region has 14 residues. The V gene lost 7 bases and the J gene lost 0 bases, with 13 bases spanning the gap.

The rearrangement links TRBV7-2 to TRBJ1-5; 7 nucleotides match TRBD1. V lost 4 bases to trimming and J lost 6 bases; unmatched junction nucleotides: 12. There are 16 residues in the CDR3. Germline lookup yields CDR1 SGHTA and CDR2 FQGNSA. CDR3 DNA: TGTGCCAGCAGCTCACCAGAACAGGGGTTCGGTCAGCCCCAGCATTTT. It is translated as CASSSPEQGFGQPQHF.

CDR3 coding DNA: TGCGCCAGCAGCCAAGCGGGAGGGCTTGTCTACGAGCAGTACTTC. Its translation is CASSQAGGLVYEQYF. V is TRBV4-1 and J is TRBJ2-7, with 8 bases matching TRBD2. Germline V lookup: CDR1 MGHRA, CDR2 YSYEKL. The CDR3 extends over 15 amino acids. V lost 1 base and J lost 3; bases outside the gene matches: 5.

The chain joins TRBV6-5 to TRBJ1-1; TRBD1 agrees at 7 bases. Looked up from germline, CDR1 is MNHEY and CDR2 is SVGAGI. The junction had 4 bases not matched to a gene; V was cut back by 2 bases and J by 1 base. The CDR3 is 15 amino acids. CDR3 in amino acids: CASSYETGWNTEAFF. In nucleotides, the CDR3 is TGTGCCAGCAGTTACGAGACAGGGTGGAACACTGAAGCTTTCTTT.